One TCR beta chain is described in this entry. This clonotype came up many times. The clone's antigen remains unknown. No qualities accompany the bases; no much larger clone lies one base away. Interpreted using the paper, the treatment or condition label stands for: in vitro stimulation with specific CMV peptide epitopes to enrich CMV-specific T cells. The CDR3 goes from the cysteine to the phenylalanine over 14 residues. Solely the CDR3 DNA is kept, with 42 bases framed from the first base. The germline V gene supplies CDR1 SGHTA and CDR2 FQGNSA. Trimming takes 5 bases from V and 4 bases from J, and the germline ends sit 13 bases apart. The run used an Illumina HiSeq 1500. Using fastp at Q25 and MiXCR, TCRdb reprocessed the public reads and kept productive beta chains. Rows matching on CDR3 protein sequence are summarized as one entry with the most common DNA and genes. Counted in this sample were 310,000 or so distinct CDR3 sequences; 20% to 25% of them appeared once. Of the sample, about an eighth is held by the ten largest clones.

The sample is drawn from a study of T cell repertoires in cytomegalovirus infection (dated by TCRdb to 2018 to 2020). With respect to the entire study: The peptide stimulations were aimed at well-studied HLA-B-restricted epitopes as well as recently identified HLA-C-restricted CMV epitopes, whose presentation resists viral immunomodulation. Because public TCR beta signatures pointed to carriage of CMV infection together with the matching HLA type, the HLA type of each donor mattered for the analysis. Overall study outcomes, separate from this receptor: In both this cohort and an independent 352-donor cohort, the cumulative frequency of public TCR beta family members distinguished carriers of CMV infection plus the relevant HLA type. In the ex vivo response, HLA-C-restricted CMV-specific TCR beta clonotypes were dominant, and in two of eight donors the single most frequent clonotype came from this HLA-C-restricted group.

This TCR derives from a human donor in good health (CMV status not recorded). Some clones in this sample may be carry-over from other donors' samples. The sequencing here drew on cultured PBMCs, taken from culture after CMV antigen stimulation. This chain joins TRBV7-2 to TRBJ2-3; the D call is tentative, TRBD1 or TRBD2, as each matches 5 bases. The CDR3 has the sequence CASSVTRGADTQYF. The DNA is TGTGCCAGCAGCGTCACCCGGGGCGCAGATACGCAGTATTTT.